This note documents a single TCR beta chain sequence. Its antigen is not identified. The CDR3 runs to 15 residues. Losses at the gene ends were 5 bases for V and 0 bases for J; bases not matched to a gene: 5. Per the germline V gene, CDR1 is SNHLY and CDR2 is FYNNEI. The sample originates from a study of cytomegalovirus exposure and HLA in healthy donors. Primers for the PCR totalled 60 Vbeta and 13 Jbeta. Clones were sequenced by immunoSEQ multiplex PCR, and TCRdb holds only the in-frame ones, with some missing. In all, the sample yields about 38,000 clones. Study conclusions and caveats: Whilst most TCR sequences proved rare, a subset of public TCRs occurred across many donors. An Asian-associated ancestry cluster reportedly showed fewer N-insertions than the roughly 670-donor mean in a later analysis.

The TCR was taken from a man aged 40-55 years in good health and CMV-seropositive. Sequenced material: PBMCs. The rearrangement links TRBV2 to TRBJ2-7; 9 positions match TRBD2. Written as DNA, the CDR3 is TGTGCCAGCAGTTTATCTAGCGGGAACTCCTACGAGCAGTACTTC. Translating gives CASSLSSGNSYEQYF.